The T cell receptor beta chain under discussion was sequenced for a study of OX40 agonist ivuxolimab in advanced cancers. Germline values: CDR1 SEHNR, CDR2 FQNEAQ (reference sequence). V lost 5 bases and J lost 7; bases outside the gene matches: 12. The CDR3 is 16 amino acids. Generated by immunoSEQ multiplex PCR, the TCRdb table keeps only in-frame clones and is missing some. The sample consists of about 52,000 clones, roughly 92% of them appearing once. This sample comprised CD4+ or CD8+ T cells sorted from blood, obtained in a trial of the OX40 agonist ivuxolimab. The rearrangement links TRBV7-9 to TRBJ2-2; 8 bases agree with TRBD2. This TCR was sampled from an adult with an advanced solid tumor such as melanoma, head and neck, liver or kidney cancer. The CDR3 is CASSPTFAGGFGELFF. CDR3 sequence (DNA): TGTGCCAGCAGCCCGACTTTTGCGGGAGGTTTCGGGGAGCTGTTTTTT.